Here is one TCR beta chain with its context. This clone has a handful of counts. Its recognized antigen is unknown. No qualities accompany the bases; no much larger clone lies one base away. This entry belongs to a study of shared clonotypes between healthy human individuals (dated by TCRdb to about 2020). For the study in its entirety: A couple of women and a few men aged 18 to 49 years were included in the cohort. To estimate repertoire size and how much clonotype sharing occurs between individuals, the study deeply sequenced the blood TCR repertoires of about five healthy adults. To increase sequencing depth and limit assay-specific biases, TCR repertoire library preparation and sequencing were carried out by different laboratories using diverse techniques. Between about 0.94 and 10 billion PBMCs per donor were obtained by leukapheresis.

Using the deep immunoSEQ assay, multiplex PCR amplified TCR CDR3 regions from genomic DNA. Genomic DNA extracted from each cell subset was distributed evenly over all wells of several immunoSEQ 96-well plates, and each plate served as one replicate. For unsorted PBMC, approximately 300 ng of genomic DNA, equivalent to tens of thousands of T cell genomes, went into each replicate PCR. Unsorted PBMC genomic DNA was sequenced across ten immunoSEQ deep assay plates. The purified libraries were quantified using a Qubit 3.0 fluorometer, sized with a Bioanalyzer 2100, and then quantified again using the KAPA Library Quantification kit. A separate single-read 150-cycle Illumina NextSeq 550 flow cell was used to sequence each immunoSEQ 96-well plate. Processing in the source paper ran as follows. Because the immunoSEQ output held only junctional sequences and lacked quality scores, the filtering could not match the filtering applied to full-length reads. To assign V/J genes and CDR3, sequences were annotated against IMGT germline references using PyIR, a Python wrapper for IgBLAST v1.9. Reads with weak V/J assignments (E-value above 1e-6), missing CDR3, stop codons, out-of-frame junctions, or ambiguous translated residues were removed. A V3J clonotype was defined by an identical inferred V gene, J gene, and CDR3 amino acid sequence. To compute the percentage overlap between repertoires, the number of shared unique clonotypes was divided by the size of the smaller repertoire. Repertoire richness was assessed with RTK rarefaction, the Chao1 estimator, and Recon v2.1 estimates of unobserved clonotypes. TCRdb provides this immuneACCESS table in a form limited to in-frame rearrangements. Some clones are lacking; in checked studies, under half of them reflect an unresolved V gene, and why the rest are absent is not known. V, J and clone size are taken as reported in that table, and D and trimming were inferred from the DNA itself. The sample table holds under 600,000 clones, of which around three quarters were seen once. The leading ten clones occupy around 12% of the sample.

Healthy HIV-negative adults with no recently reported acute infections or vaccinations were included as donors. Only Caucasian adults living in Nashville, Tennessee, USA were represented among the donors. For unsorted samples, some 90 million PBMCs were counted, and genomic DNA was extracted using the QIAamp DNA Blood Mini kit. Blood was collected by leukapheresis, and PBMCs were isolated by Ficoll-Histopaque density gradient centrifugation and then cryopreserved in liquid nitrogen vapor phase. Overall study outcomes, separate from this receptor: Because the study included only a small number of donors, the genetic and exposure-history diversity represented was limited. Based on pairwise subsampling, the degree of clonotype sharing among donors was expected to be affected by sequencing depth. Sampling was restricted to blood, and TCR repertoires in tissue are likely to differ from TCR repertoires in blood.

Trimming removed 2 bases from V and 4 bases from J, leaving 2 bases between the germline ends. From a lookup of the germline V gene, CDR1 and CDR2 are SGHNT and YENEEA. The CDR3 runs 12 amino acids, cysteine and phenylalanine included. This entry keeps only the CDR3 DNA: 36 bases, framed from base 1. The source is a woman aged 40 to 50 in good health. Some clones in this sample may be carry-over from other donors' samples. Sequenced input: PBMCs. The rearrangement combines TRBV11-3 with TRBJ2-2, with no confidently assigned D gene. The CDR3 region reads CASSLSTGELFF. The sequenced DNA is TGTGCCAGCAGCTTATCCACCGGGGAGCTGTTTTTT.